The 31 T cell receptor beta chains reported below all come from one sample, sequenced in a study of beta chain features in type 1 diabetes. The entirety of the isolated RNA underwent reverse transcription, so expressed TCRB transcripts were sequenced. Sequencing was performed with immunoSEQ multiplex PCR; in TCRdb, only in-frame clones are kept and a portion is missing. The sample has under 550,000 clones; about an eighth are singletons. The specimen sequenced was naive CD4+ T cells from blood. Receptors were obtained from a woman between 18 and 29 years old in good health.

This clone occurred a few times. The chain combines TRBV4-2 with TRBJ2-7, with a possible D match to TRBD2 (5 bases). Germline CDR1 and CDR2: LGHNA and YNFKEQ. The CDR3 runs 14 residues. V lost 0 bases, J lost 1 base, and 7 bases lay in between. Here the CDR3 reads CASSQERVSYEQYF. The CDR3 nucleotides read TGTGCCAGCAGCCAAGAGCGGGTATCCTACGAGCAGTACTTC.

Ten or more counts support this clone. The chain carries TRBV7-9 and TRBJ2-3; D gene uncertain. With 0 bases removed from V and 2 bases from J, the gap between germline ends came to 6 bases. Germline CDR1 reads SEHNR; CDR2 reads FQNEAQ (reference sequence). There are 14 residues in the CDR3. The CDR3 is CASSLAVHTDTQYF. The CDR3 DNA follows: TGTGCCAGCAGCTTAGCAGTACACACAGATACGCAGTATTTT.

This clone was recorded a few times. This same CDR3 is encoded by further DNA sequences in the sample. The chain is built from TRBV20-1 and TRBJ2-5, with D unresolved. Germline CDR1 DFQATT, CDR2 SNEGSKA (reference sequence). The CDR3 is 11 amino acids. V lost 0 bases, J lost 4 bases, and 3 bases lay in between. In DNA, the CDR3 is TGCAGTGCTAGAGAAACAGAGACCCAGTACTTC. It yields the protein CSARETETQYF.

This clone was picked up a small number of times. The rearrangement links TRBV7-2 to TRBJ2-3; 9 bases are shared with TRBD2. Germline V lookup: CDR1 SGHTA, CDR2 FQGNSA. The CDR3 is 16 residues long. Trimming cost V 1 base and J 6 bases; bases outside gene matches: 8. The CDR3 DNA reads as TGTGCCAGCAGCTTAGTGGCGGGAGGGGCGGTGGATACGCAGTATTTT. This codes for CASSLVAGGAVDTQYF.

The V call is TRBV9, the J call TRBJ1-1; D is uncertain. Germline V gene sequence: CDR1 SGDLS, CDR2 YYNGEE. The CDR3 sequence is 11 residues long. V was shortened by 3 bases and J by 1 base, with 1 base between the two germline ends. DNA for the CDR3: TGTGCCAGCAGCGGGAACACTGAAGCTTTCTTT. Amino acids: CASSGNTEAFF.

In DNA, the CDR3 is TGTGCCAGCAGCTTACTGGCAGGGGAGCTGTTTTTT. Encoded protein: CASSLLAGELFF. V is TRBV7-9 and J is TRBJ2-2; D is undetermined. Trimming stripped 2 bases from V and 8 bases from J, with 6 bases between. The CDR3 loop spans 12 amino acids. CDR1 and CDR2 from the germline V gene are SEHNR and FQNEAQ (reference sequence).

The chain uses TRBV28 and TRBJ1-2, with D unresolved. CDR3 size: 12 residues. Deletions cut 6 bases from V and 5 bases from J, with 10 bases between. Looked up from germline, CDR1 is MDHEN and CDR2 is SYDVKM. CDR3: CASSPTRYGYTF. The CDR3 DNA is TGTGCCAGCAGCCCGACGCGATATGGCTACACCTTC.

This clone was seen only a few times. The V gene is TRBV13, the J gene TRBJ1-1, with D perhaps TRBD1 (6 bases). Germline values: CDR1 PRHDT, CDR2 FYEKMQ (reference sequence). V lost 4 bases and J 1 base, leaving 13 bases between the germline ends. The CDR3 spans 15 residues. CDR3: CASSSQGRRNTEAFF. CDR3 nucleotide sequence: TGTGCCAGCAGCTCGCAGGGGAGGAGGAACACTGAAGCTTTCTTT.

This chain connects TRBV5-6 to TRBJ2-7; D unresolved. CDR3 length equals 14 residues. CDR1 SGHDT and CDR2 YYEEEE come from the germline V gene. V was cut by 5 bases and J by 1 base, with 13 bases left in between. The CDR3 DNA is TGTGCCAGCAGGGAGAAAGGACGGTCCTACGAGCAGTACGTC. Protein product: CASREKGRSYEQYV.

This clone has a handful of counts. V gene TRBV27 combines with J gene TRBJ1-1; 8 bases are a match to TRBD1. Germline V gives CDR1 MNHEY, CDR2 SMNVEV (reference sequence). V shed 5 bases, J shed 8 bases, and the junction held 10 bases outside the gene matches. The length of the CDR3 is 14 residues. DNA for the CDR3: TGTGCCAGCAGTGGAGATCGGACAGGGCCAGAAGCTTTCTTT. Amino acids: CASSGDRTGPEAFF.

As regards this clone: One end of the junction is discordant with germline, which a read error may explain. The chain carries TRBV7-7 and TRBJ2-5; 10 nucleotides agree with TRBD2. This CDR3 spans 13 amino acids. Germline CDR1 reads SSHAT; CDR2 reads FNYEAQ (reference sequence). This chain's CDR3 is CASSGAGGSTQYF. The CDR3 nucleotides are TGTGCTAGCAGTGGAGCGGGGGGGTCAACCCAGTACTTC.

The J gene is TRBJ2-2, the V gene TRBV5-6; D is uncertain. Trimming pared 0 bases from V and 4 bases from J, leaving 10 bases between. The germline CDR1 and CDR2 sequences are SGHDT and YYEEEE. The CDR3 sequence is 15 residues long. In DNA form, the CDR3 reads TGTGCCAGCAGCTTGGCAGTGGTGAGCACCGGGGAGCTGTTTTTT. It encodes CASSLAVVSTGELFF.

The chain carries TRBV15 and TRBJ1-5; 9 nucleotides match TRBD1. The CDR3 covers 14 residues. Germline lookup yields CDR1 LNHNV and CDR2 YYDKDF (reference sequence). After removal of 5 bases from V and 3 bases from J, the junction contained 2 bases not matched to a gene. CDR3 protein: CATSGTGFNQPQHF. CDR3 bases: TGTGCCACCAGCGGGACAGGGTTCAATCAGCCCCAGCATTTT.

This clone was detected a few times. The genes are TRBV27 and TRBJ2-3; a weak D match, TRBD2 (6 bases). This CDR3 is 15 amino acids long. Germline values: CDR1 MNHEY, CDR2 SMNVEV (reference sequence). The V end was cut by 6 bases, the J end by 2 bases, with 15 bases between. The CDR3 DNA reads TGTGCCAGCAGACCACTAGCCTCTCCCACAGATACGCAGTATTTT. Translation gives CASRPLASPTDTQYF.

This clone was counted between two and nine times. This chain joins TRBV6-1 and TRBJ1-6; D remains unclear. The CDR3 has 13 amino acids. Germline CDR1 reads MNHNS; CDR2 reads SASEGT. The V and J ends lost 3 bases and 7 bases respectively, with 7 bases between them. CDR3 in amino acids: CASSDRANSPLHF. The CDR3 nucleotides are TGTGCCAGCAGTGACAGAGCCAATTCACCCCTCCACTTT.

This clone has more than one count but fewer than ten. V gene TRBV27 combines with J gene TRBJ2-7; TRBD1 might be the D (5 bases). This CDR3 comprises 14 residues. Trimming left V 7 bases short and J 1 base short, with 14 bases between. Germline-derived CDR1 and CDR2 are MNHEY and SMNVEV (reference sequence). The CDR3 protein is CASKRDRRSYEQYF. Written as DNA, the CDR3 is TGTGCCAGCAAAAGAGACAGAAGATCCTACGAGCAGTACTTC.

The chain couples TRBV4-2 to TRBJ2-5, with TRBD1 matching 11 bases. CDR1 LGHNA and CDR2 YNFKEQ come from the germline V gene. The length of the CDR3 is 15 residues. J lost 6 bases, V lost 0 bases, and 3 bases had no gene match. The CDR3 sequence: CASSQDGTGGKTQYF. The CDR3 DNA sequence: TGTGCCAGCAGCCAAGACGGGACAGGGGGTAAGACCCAGTACTTC.

This clone came up a few times. The genes are TRBV6-1 and TRBJ2-7; no definite D call. In germline, CDR1 is MNHNS, CDR2 SASEGT. Trimming left V 0 bases short and J 1 base short, with 4 bases between. The length of the CDR3 is 13 residues. This CDR3 is CASSEAGSYEQYF. The CDR3 bases are TGTGCCAGCAGTGAAGCGGGATCCTACGAGCAGTACTTC.

This clone was detected many times. The gene calls are TRBV28 and TRBJ2-7, with D maybe TRBD2 (5 bases). Germline assignment: CDR1 MDHEN and CDR2 SYDVKM. The V end lost 7 bases, the J end lost 6 bases, and 13 bases lay between the germline ends. This CDR3 has 12 amino acids. CDR3 sequence (DNA): TGTGCCAGCAAGGAGCGGCTTAGCGAGCAGTACGTC. Translation gives CASKERLSEQYV.

The chain links TRBV9 to TRBJ2-3; D tentatively reads TRBD1 or TRBD2 (5 bases each). The germline V gene encodes CDR1 SGDLS and CDR2 YYNGEE. This CDR3 has 14 residues. The V gene lost 0 bases and the J gene lost 2 bases, with 7 bases spanning the gap. The CDR3 nucleotides are TGTGCCAGCAGCGTAGGGGACGCCACAGATACGCAGTATTTT. Translated, it gives CASSVGDATDTQYF.

The chain recombines TRBV9 with TRBJ1-4, with 9 nucleotides matching TRBD1. The V gene's germline CDR1 is SGDLS and CDR2 YYNGEE. Unmatched junction bases numbered 8, after V lost 3 bases and J lost 5 bases. The CDR3 is 16 residues long. The CDR3 loop is CASSAGVGTGNEKLFF. CDR3 in DNA: TGTGCCAGCAGCGCAGGCGTTGGGACAGGGAATGAAAAACTGTTTTTT.

This clone turned up a few times. Other DNA sequences in the same sample also yield this CDR3. J is TRBJ1-1 and V is TRBV29-1; D gene ambiguous. Trimming left V 5 bases short and J 1 base short, with 5 bases between. Germline V gene data show CDR1 as SQVTM and CDR2 as ANQGSEA. This CDR3 spans 11 amino acids. The CDR3 reads CSVLPNTEAFF. The CDR3 region has the DNA TGCAGCGTTTTGCCGAACACTGAAGCTTTCTTT. Supplemented by reference TRBV29-1 and TRBJ1-1, the full variable domain reads SAVISQKPSRDICQRGTSLTIQCQVDSQVTMMFWYRQQPGQSLTLIATANQGSEATYESGFVIDKFPISRPNLTFSTLTVSNMSPEDSSIYLCSVLPNTEAFFGQGTRLTVV.

V usage is TRBV10-3 and J usage is TRBJ2-1; 11 nucleotides agree with TRBD2. This CDR3 comprises 14 residues. The J segment lost 5 bases and the V segment lost 6 bases, leaving 3 bases of the junction unmatched. Germline V gene sequence: CDR1 ENHRY, CDR2 SYGVKD. The CDR3 DNA reads TGTGCCATCAGCCCGGGACTAGCGGACAATGAGCAGTTCTTC. Its protein is CAISPGLADNEQFF.

This clone was seen a handful of times. The junction shows a germline mismatch at one end, possibly a read error. The chain couples TRBV19 to TRBJ1-2; D perhaps matches TRBD1 (5 bases). Germline lookup yields CDR1 LNHDA and CDR2 SQIVND (reference sequence). The CDR3 is 14 residues long. The CDR3 is CASSMGEGYYGYTF. CDR3 sequence (DNA): TGTGCCAGCAGTATGGGGGAGGGCTACTATGGCTACACCTTC.

There are a few counts of this clone. V is TRBV7-9 and J is TRBJ1-3; a possible D gene is TRBD1 (6 bases). The germline V and J ends were trimmed by 2 bases and 2 bases, with 7 bases remaining between them. CDR3 size: 14 residues. Germline V lookup: CDR1 SEHNR, CDR2 FQNEAQ (reference sequence). The CDR3 sequence: CASSLSGAGNTIYF. The CDR3 nucleotides are TGTGCCAGCAGCTTATCAGGGGCTGGAAACACCATATATTTT.

This clone has a handful of counts. V usage is TRBV4-1 and J usage is TRBJ1-5; 7 bases fit TRBD1. This CDR3 spans 17 amino acids. J was trimmed by 2 bases and V by 0 bases; bases with no gene match: 7. Germline V gene lookup returns CDR1 MGHRA and CDR2 YSYEKL. CDR3 amino acids: CASSQESRTGGNQPQHF. For the CDR3, the DNA is TGCGCCAGCAGCCAAGAGTCAAGGACAGGAGGCAATCAGCCCCAGCATTTT.

The CDR3 DNA is TGTGCCAGCAGCGCCCCACGGGTGGCTTACTTC. Protein: CASSAPRVAYF. This rearrangement joins TRBV7-9 to TRBJ2-5, with unresolved D. From germline, CDR1 is SEHNR and CDR2 FQNEAQ (reference sequence). The ends were cut back, 5 bases at V and 14 bases at J, with 15 bases in the middle. CDR3 size: 11 residues.

The J gene is TRBJ1-2, the V gene TRBV2; 7 nucleotides agree with TRBD1. This CDR3 spans 17 amino acids. After removal of 6 bases from V and 6 bases from J, the junction contained 19 bases not matched to a gene. Germline V lookup: CDR1 SNHLY, CDR2 FYNNEI. The CDR3 DNA is TGTGCCAGCAGCCCCTGGTTGGGACAGAGTCTCCAGGATGGCTACACCTTC. Protein product: CASSPWLGQSLQDGYTF.

This clone was counted only a few times. The rearrangement uses TRBV29-1 and TRBJ2-5; 8 nucleotides match TRBD2. This CDR3 contains 16 residues. Germline V gene lookup returns CDR1 SQVTM and CDR2 ANQGSEA. V lost 4 bases to trimming and J lost 9 bases; unmatched junction nucleotides: 19. CDR3 amino acids: CSVAPIVSGGPGSQYF. The CDR3 nucleotides read TGCAGCGTTGCCCCGATCGTTTCGGGAGGGCCGGGGTCCCAGTACTTC.

The chain joins TRBV4-1 to TRBJ2-7; D possibly uses TRBD1 or TRBD2 (5 bases each). The CDR3 has 17 residues. V dropped 0 bases and J dropped 2 bases, with 17 bases sitting between them. Germline V lookup: CDR1 MGHRA, CDR2 YSYEKL. The CDR3 coding sequence is TGCGCCAGCAGCCAAGAAGGGGTCTGGGGACGCCCCTACGAGCAGTACTTC. Residues: CASSQEGVWGRPYEQYF.

The chain employs TRBV4-2 and TRBJ2-7; D is unclear. The CDR3 has 15 amino acids. Trimming left V 1 base short and J 5 bases short, with 15 bases between. Germline V gene lookup returns CDR1 LGHNA and CDR2 YNFKEQ. CDR3 bases: TGTGCCAGCAGCCAAGTTCCCGACATATTCCACGAGCAGTACGTC. It encodes CASSQVPDIFHEQYV.